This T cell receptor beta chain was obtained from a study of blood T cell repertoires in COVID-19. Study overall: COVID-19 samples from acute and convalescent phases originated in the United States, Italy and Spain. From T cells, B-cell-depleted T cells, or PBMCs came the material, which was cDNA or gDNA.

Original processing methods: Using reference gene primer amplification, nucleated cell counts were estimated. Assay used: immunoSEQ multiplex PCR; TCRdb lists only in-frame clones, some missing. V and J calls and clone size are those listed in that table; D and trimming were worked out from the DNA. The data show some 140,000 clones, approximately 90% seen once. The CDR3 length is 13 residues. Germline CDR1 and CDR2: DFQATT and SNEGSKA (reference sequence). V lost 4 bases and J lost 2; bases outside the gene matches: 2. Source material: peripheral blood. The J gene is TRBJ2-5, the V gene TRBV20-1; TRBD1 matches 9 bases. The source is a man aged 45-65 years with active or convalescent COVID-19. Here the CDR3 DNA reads TGCAGTGCTAATGACAGGGGGCAAGAGACCCAGTACTTC. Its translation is CSANDRGQETQYF.